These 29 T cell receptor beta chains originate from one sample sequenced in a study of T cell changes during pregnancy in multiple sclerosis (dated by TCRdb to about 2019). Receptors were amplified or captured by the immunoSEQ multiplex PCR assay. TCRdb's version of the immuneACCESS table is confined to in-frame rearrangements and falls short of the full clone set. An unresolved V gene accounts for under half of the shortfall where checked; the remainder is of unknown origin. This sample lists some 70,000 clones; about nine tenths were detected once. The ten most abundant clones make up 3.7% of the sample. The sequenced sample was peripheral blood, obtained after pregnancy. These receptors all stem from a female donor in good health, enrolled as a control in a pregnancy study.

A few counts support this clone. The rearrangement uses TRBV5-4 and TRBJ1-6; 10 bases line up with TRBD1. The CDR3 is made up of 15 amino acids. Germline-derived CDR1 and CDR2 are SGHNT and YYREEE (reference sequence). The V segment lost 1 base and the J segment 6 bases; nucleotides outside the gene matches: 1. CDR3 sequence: CASSLWDRGNSPLHF. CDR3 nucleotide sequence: TGTGCCAGCAGCTTGTGGGACAGGGGTAATTCACCCCTCCACTTT.

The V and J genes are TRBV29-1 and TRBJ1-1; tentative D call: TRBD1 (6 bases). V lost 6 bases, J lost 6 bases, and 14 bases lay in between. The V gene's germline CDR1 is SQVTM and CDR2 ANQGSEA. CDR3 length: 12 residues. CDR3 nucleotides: TGCAGCGTGAAAGATACAGGGTCTGAAGCTTTCTTT. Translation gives CSVKDTGSEAFF.

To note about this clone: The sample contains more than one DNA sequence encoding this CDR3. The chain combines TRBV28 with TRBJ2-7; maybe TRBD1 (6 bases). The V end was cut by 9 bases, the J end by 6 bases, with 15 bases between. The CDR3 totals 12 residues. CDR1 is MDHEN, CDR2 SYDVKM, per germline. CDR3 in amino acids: CASSRTGFEQYF. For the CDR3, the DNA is TGTGCCAGTAGTCGAACAGGGTTCGAGCAGTACTTC.

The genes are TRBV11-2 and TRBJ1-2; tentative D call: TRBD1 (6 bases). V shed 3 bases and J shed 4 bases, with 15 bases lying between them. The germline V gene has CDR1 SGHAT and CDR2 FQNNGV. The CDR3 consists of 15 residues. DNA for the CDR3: TGTGCCAGCAGCTTCGGGACAAGCTATGGCTATGGCTACACCTTC. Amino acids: CASSFGTSYGYGYTF.

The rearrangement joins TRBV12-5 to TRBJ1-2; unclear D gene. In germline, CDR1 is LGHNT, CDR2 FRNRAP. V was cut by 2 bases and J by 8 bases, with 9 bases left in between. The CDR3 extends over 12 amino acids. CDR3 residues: CASGLSGGGYTF. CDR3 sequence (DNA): TGTGCTAGTGGTTTGTCCGGAGGGGGCTACACCTTC. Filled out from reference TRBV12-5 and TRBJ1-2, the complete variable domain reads DARVTQTPRHKVTEMGQEVTMRCQPILGHNTVFWYRQTMMQGLELLAYFRNRAPLDDSGMPKDRFSAEMPDATLATLKIQPSEPRDSAVYFCASGLSGGGYTFGSGTRLTVV.

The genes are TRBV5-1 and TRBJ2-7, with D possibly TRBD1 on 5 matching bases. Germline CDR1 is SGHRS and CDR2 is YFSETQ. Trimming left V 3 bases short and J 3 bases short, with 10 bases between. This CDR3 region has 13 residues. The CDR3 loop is CASSSDDSYEQYF. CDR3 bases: TGCGCCAGCAGCTCAGATGACAGCTACGAGCAGTACTTC.

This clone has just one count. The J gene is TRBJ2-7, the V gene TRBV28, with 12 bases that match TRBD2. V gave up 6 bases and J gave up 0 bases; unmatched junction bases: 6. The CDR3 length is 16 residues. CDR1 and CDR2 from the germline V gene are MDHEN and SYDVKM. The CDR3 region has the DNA TGTGCCAGCAGGAGGACTAGCGGGATTCTCTCCTACGAGCAGTACTTC. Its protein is CASRRTSGILSYEQYF.

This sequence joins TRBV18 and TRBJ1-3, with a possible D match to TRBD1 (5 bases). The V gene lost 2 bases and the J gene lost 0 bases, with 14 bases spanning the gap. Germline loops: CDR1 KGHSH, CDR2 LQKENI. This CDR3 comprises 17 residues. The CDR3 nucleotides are TGTGCCAGCTCACCAATTGGACACCTCATCTCTGGAAACACCATATATTTT. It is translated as CASSPIGHLISGNTIYF.

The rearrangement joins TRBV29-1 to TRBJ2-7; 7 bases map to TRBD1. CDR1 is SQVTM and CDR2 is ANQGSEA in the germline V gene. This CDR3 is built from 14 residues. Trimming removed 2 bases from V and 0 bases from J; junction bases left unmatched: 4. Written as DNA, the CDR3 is TGCAGCGTTGAAATACAGGGGATCTCCTACGAGCAGTACTTC. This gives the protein CSVEIQGISYEQYF.

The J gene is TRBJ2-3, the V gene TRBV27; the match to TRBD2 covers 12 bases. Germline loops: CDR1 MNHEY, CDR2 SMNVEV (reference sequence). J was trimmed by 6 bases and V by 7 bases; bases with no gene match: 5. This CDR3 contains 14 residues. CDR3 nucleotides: TGTGCCAGCAACGGACTAGCGGGATCGGATACGCAGTATTTT. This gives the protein CASNGLAGSDTQYF.

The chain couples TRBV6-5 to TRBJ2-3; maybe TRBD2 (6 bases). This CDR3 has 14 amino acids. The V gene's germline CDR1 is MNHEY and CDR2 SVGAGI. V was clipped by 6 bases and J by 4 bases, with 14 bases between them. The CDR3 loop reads CASSAWDSPDTQYF. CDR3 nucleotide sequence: TGTGCCAGCAGCGCCTGGGACTCCCCAGATACGCAGTATTTT.

CDR3 residues: CASSTGTYEQYF. The CDR3 DNA sequence: TGTGCCAGCAGCACGGGAACCTACGAGCAGTACTTC. The chain employs TRBV7-8 and TRBJ2-7, with TRBD2 as a possible D gene (5 bases). Trimming removed 5 bases from V and 2 bases from J, with 7 bases in between. CDR1 and CDR2 from the germline V gene are SGHVS and FQNEAQ. The CDR3 spans 12 residues.

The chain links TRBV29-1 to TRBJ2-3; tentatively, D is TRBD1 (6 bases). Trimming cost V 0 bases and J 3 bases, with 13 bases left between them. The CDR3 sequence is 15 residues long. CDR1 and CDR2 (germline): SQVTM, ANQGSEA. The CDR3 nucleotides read TGCAGCGTTGAAGATTTGGTGAGGGGGACAGATACGCAGTATTTT. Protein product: CSVEDLVRGTDTQYF.

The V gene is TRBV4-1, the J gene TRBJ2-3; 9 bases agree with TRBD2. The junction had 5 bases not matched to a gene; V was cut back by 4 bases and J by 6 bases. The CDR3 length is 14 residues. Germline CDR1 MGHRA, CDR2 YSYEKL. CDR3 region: CASSLAGDLDTQYF. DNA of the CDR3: TGCGCCAGCAGCCTAGCGGGAGATCTGGATACGCAGTATTTT.

CDR3 DNA sequence: TGTGCCAGCAGAACAGGGGCGGAGAATGGCTACACCTTC. This codes for CASRTGAENGYTF. The chain employs TRBV5-8 and TRBJ1-2; 7 positions agree with TRBD1. There are 13 residues in the CDR3. The germline V gene has CDR1 SGHTS and CDR2 YDEGEE. Losses at the gene ends were 5 bases for V and 6 bases for J; bases not matched to a gene: 7.

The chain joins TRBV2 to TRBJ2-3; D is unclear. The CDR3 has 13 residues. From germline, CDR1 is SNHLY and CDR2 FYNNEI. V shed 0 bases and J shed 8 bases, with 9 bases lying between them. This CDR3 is CASSEALVSTQYF. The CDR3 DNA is TGTGCCAGCAGTGAAGCGCTTGTTAGTACGCAGTATTTT.

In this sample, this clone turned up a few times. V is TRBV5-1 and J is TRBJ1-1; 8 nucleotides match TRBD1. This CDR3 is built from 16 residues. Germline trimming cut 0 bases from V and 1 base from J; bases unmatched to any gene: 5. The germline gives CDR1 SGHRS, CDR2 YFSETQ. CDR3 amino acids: CASSLGTGHANTEAFF. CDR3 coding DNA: TGCGCCAGCAGCTTGGGGACAGGGCATGCGAACACTGAAGCTTTCTTT. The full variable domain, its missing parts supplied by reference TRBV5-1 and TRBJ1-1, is KAGVTQTPRYLIKTRGQQVTLSCSPISGHRSVSWYQQTPGQGLQFLFEYFSETQRNKGNFPGRFSGRQFSNSRSEMNVSTLELGDSALYLCASSLGTGHANTEAFFGQGTRLTVV.

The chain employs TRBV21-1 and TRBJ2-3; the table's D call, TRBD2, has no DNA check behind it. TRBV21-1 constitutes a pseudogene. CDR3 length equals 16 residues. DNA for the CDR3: TGTGCCAGCAGCAAAGGCTTCAGCGGGGGGGCGGATACGCAGTATTTT. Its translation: CASSKGFSGGADTQYF.

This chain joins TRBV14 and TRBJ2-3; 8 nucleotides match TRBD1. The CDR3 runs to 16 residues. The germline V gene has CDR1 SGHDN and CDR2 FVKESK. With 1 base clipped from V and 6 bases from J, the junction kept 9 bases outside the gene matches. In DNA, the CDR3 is TGTGCCAGCAGCCAAGGGTCGGCAGGGGGCGAGGATACGCAGTATTTT. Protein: CASSQGSAGGEDTQYF.

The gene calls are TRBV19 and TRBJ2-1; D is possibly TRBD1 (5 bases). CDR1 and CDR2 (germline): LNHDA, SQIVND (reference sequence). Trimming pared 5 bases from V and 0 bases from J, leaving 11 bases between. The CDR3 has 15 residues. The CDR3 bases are TGTGCCAGTAGTTCCTCTGGGGCCTCCTACAATGAGCAGTTCTTC. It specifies CASSSSGASYNEQFF.

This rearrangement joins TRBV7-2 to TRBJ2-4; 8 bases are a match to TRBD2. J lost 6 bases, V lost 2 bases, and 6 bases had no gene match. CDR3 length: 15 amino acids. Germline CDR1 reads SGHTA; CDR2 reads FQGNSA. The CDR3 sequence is CASSLNPAGGNIQYF. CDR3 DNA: TGTGCCAGCAGCTTAAATCCGGCGGGAGGAAACATTCAGTACTTC. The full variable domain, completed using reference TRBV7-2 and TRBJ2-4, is GAGVSQSPSNKVTEKGKDVELRCDPISGHTALYWYRQSLGQGLEFLIYFQGNSAPDKSGLPSDRFSAERTGGSVSTLTIQRTQQEDSAVYLCASSLNPAGGNIQYFGAGTRLSVL.

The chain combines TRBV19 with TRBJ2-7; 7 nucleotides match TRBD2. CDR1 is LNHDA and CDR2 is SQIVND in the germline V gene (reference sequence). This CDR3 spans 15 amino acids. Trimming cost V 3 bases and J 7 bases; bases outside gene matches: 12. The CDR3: CASSMRVGGRGEQYF. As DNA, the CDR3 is TGTGCCAGTAGTATGCGAGTTGGCGGGAGAGGTGAGCAGTACTTC.

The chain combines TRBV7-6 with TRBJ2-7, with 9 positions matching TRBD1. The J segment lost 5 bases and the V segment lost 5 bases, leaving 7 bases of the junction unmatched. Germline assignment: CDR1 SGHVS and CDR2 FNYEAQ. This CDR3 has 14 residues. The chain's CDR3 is CASSRRQGGHEQYF. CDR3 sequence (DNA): TGTGCCAGCAGCCGGCGACAGGGGGGCCACGAGCAGTACTTC.

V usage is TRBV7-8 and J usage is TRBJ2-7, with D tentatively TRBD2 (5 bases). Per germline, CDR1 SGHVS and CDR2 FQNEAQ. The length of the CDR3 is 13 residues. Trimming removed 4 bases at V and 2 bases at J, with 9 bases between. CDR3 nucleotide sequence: TGTGCCAGCAGCTGGAGCGGACCCTACGAGCAGTACTTC. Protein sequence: CASSWSGPYEQYF.

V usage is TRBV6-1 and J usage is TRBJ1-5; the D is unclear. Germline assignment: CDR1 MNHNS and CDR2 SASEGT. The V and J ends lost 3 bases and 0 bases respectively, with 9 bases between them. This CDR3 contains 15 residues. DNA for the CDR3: TGTGCCAGCAGTGAGTGGCAGTATAGCAATCAGCCCCAGCATTTT. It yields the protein CASSEWQYSNQPQHF.

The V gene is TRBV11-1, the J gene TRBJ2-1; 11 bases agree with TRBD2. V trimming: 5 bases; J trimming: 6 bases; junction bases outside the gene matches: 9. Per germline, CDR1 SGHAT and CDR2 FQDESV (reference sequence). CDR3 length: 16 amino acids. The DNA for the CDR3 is TGTGCCAGCAGCGGATTAGCGGGGGGGAAAGGCAATGAGCAGTTCTTC. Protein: CASSGLAGGKGNEQFF.

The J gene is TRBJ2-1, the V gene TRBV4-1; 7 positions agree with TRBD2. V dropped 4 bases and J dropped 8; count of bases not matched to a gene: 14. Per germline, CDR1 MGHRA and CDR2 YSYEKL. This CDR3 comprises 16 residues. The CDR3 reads CASSPPGQGGTHEQFF. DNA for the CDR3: TGCGCCAGCAGCCCACCCGGGCAGGGAGGGACGCATGAGCAGTTCTTC.

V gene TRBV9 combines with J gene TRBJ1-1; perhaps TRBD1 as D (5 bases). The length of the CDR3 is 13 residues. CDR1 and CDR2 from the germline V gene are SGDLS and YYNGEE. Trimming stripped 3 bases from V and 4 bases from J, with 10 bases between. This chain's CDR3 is CASSEGPFTEAFF. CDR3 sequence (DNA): TGTGCCAGCAGCGAGGGGCCATTCACTGAAGCTTTCTTT.

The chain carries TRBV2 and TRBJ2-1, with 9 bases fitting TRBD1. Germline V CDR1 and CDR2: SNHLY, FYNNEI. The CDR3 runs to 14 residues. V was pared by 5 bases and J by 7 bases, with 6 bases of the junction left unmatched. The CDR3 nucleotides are TGTGCCAGCAGTTATATGACAGGGGGAAATGAGCAGTTCTTC. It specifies CASSYMTGGNEQFF.